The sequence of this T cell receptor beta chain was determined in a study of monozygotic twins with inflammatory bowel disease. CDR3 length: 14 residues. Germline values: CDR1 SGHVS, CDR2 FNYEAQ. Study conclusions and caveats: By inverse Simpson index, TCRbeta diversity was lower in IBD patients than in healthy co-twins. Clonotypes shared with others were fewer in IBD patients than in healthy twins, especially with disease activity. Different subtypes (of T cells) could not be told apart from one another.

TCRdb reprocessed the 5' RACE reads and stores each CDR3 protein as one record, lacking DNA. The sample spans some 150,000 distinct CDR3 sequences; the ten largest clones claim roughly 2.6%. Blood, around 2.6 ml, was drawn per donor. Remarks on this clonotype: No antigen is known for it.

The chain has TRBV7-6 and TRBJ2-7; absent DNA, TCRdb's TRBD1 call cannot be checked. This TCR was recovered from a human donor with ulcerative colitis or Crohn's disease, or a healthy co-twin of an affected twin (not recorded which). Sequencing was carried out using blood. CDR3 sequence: CASSPGGSFYEQYF.